Sequencing of this TCR beta chain was carried out in a study of T-cell memory formation after mild COVID-19. Overall study context: The two donors had largely donor-specific TCR clusters. Study outcomes and limitations: CD4+ bias marked clones expanding day 15 to 37, unlike balanced contracting clones.

For this clonotype: The antigen is not known.

A 5'RACE reaction primed in the constant segment made cDNA libraries of TCR alpha and TCR beta, and these carried sample barcodes and UMIs. TCRdb re-analysed the 5' RACE reads in MiXCR, keeping a single row per CDR3 protein. The sample yields almost 550,000 distinct CDR3 sequences, roughly 21% seen once. The CDR3 has 14 residues. Deletions cut 5 bases from V and 2 bases from J, with 10 bases between. Germline V gene data show CDR1 as SGHTA and CDR2 as FQGNSA. This clonotype originated in an adult woman who had mild COVID-19 (a few samples of this study predate the infection). Cell type and time point are not known. V usage is TRBV7-2 and J usage is TRBJ1-5, with D unclear. Sequencing input: PBMCs or a T cell subset sorted from them (not recorded which). CDR3: CASSPIRGNQPQHF. The CDR3, as DNA: TGTGCCAGCAGCCCGATAAGGGGCAATCAGCCCCAGCATTTT.